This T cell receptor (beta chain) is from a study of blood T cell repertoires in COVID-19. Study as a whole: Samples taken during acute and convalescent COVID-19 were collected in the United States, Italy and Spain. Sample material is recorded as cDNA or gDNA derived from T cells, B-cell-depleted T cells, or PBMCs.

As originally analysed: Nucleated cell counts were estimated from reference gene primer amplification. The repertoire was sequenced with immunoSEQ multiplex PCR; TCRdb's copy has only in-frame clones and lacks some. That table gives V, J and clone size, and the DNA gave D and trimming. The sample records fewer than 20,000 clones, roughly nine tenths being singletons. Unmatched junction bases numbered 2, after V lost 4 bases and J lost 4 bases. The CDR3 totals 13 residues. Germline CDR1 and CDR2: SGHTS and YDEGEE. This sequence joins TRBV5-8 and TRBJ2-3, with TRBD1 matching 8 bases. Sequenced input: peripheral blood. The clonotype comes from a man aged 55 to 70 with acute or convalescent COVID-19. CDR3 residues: CASSAGGADTQYF. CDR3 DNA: TGTGCCAGCAGCGCAGGGGGCGCAGATACGCAGTATTTT. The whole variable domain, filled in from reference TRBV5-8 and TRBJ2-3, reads EAGVTQSPTHLIKTRGQQATLRCSPISGHTSVYWYQQALGLGLQFLLWYDEGEERNRGNFPPRFSGRQFPNYSSELNVNALELEDSALYLCASSAGGADTQYFGPGTRLTVL.